The 8 T cell receptor beta chains below all came from one sample that was sequenced in a study of blood T cell repertoires in COVID-19. Assay used: immunoSEQ multiplex PCR; TCRdb lists only in-frame clones, some missing. Of approximately 400,000 clones listed, roughly 90% are singletons. Material: peripheral blood. The receptors shown here come from a man in his forties with acute or convalescent COVID-19.

The J gene is TRBJ1-5, the V gene TRBV20-1; weak D call: TRBD1 (5 bases). V gave up 5 bases and J gave up 11 bases, with 13 bases separating them. This CDR3 region has 11 residues. Germline values: CDR1 DFQATT, CDR2 SNEGSKA (reference sequence). Here the CDR3 DNA reads TGCAGTGCTCCCGGTGGGGCATCCCAGCATTTT. The encoded protein is CSAPGGASQHF.

The gene calls are TRBV9 and TRBJ2-1; 11 bases align to TRBD1. Unmatched junction bases numbered 16, after V lost 5 bases and J lost 6 bases. The CDR3 loop spans 18 amino acids. Germline V gene data show CDR1 as SGDLS and CDR2 as YYNGEE. CDR3 in DNA: TGTGCCAGCAGAGAACCGGGACAGGGGGAATTTCTAATCAATGAGCAGTTCTTC. Translation gives CASREPGQGEFLINEQFF.

The gene calls are TRBV5-1 and TRBJ2-3; 9 bases match TRBD1. With V trimmed by 5 bases and J by 3 bases, 10 bases remained unmatched. This CDR3 is built from 16 residues. The V gene's germline CDR1 is SGHRS and CDR2 YFSETQ. CDR3 in DNA: TGCGCCAGCAGGGATCTCCCGGGACAGGGAACAGATACGCAGTATTTT. Its translation: CASRDLPGQGTDTQYF.

The genes are TRBV4-3 and TRBJ2-3, with 10 nucleotides matching TRBD2. The CDR3 is 15 amino acids. V gave up 4 bases and J gave up 4 bases; unmatched junction bases: 5. Per the germline V gene, CDR1 is LGHNA and CDR2 is YSLEER. The CDR3: CASSPASGGADTQYF. The CDR3 nucleotides read TGCGCCAGCAGCCCAGCCAGCGGGGGGGCAGATACGCAGTATTTT.

The V gene is TRBV5-1, the J gene TRBJ2-2; D gene ambiguous. Trimming shortened V by 0 bases and J by 4 bases, and 7 bases separated the two germline ends. CDR1 and CDR2 from the germline V gene are SGHRS and YFSETQ. The CDR3 loop spans 14 amino acids. CDR3 in DNA: TGCGCCAGCAGCTTGGTGCAGATCACCGGGGAGCTGTTTTTT. Amino acid sequence: CASSLVQITGELFF.

This chain links TRBV19 with TRBJ2-5; 10 bases line up with TRBD2. This CDR3 is built from 16 residues. V was clipped by 5 bases and J by 4 bases; unmatched bases: 10. Germline CDR1 is LNHDA and CDR2 is SQIVND (reference sequence). The CDR3 spells CASSATPLAGVETQYF. CDR3 DNA sequence: TGTGCCAGTAGTGCCACCCCCCTAGCGGGAGTAGAGACCCAGTACTTC.

This chain joins TRBV11-2 and TRBJ1-4; D is unclear. The germline V gene encodes CDR1 SGHAT and CDR2 FQNNGV. V lost 3 bases to trimming and J lost 8 bases, with 4 bases between them. The CDR3 length is 11 residues. As DNA, the CDR3 is TGTGCCAGCAGCTTGGGCGAAAAACTGTTTTTT. This codes for CASSLGEKLFF.

The chain uses TRBV6-1 and TRBJ2-1; the match to TRBD2 covers 8 bases. Germline assignment: CDR1 MNHNS and CDR2 SASEGT. The CDR3 totals 14 residues. The V and J ends lost 2 bases and 9 bases, in that order; junction bases with no gene match: 6. Written as DNA, the CDR3 is TGTGCCAGCAGTGAATTAGGACTAGCAGGTGAGCAGTTCTTC. As protein: CASSELGLAGEQFF.